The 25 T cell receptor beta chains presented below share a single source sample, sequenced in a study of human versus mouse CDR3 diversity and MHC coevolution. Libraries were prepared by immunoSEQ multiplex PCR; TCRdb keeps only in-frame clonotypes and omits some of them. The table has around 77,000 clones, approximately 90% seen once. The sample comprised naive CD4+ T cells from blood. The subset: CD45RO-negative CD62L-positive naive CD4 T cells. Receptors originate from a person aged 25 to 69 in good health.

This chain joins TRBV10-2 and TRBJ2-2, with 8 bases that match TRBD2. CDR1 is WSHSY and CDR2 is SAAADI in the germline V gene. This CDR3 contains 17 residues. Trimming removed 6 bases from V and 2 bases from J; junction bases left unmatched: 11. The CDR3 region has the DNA TGCGCCAGCAGACCAGTTTTCGGGGGGGGAAACACCGGGGAGCTGTTTTTT. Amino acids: CASRPVFGGGNTGELFF.

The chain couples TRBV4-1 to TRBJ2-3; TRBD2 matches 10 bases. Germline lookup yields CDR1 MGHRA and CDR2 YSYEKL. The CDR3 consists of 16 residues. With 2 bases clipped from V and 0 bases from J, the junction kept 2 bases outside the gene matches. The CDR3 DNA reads TGCGCCAGCAGCCAAATAGCGGGGGGTAGCACAGATACGCAGTATTTT. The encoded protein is CASSQIAGGSTDTQYF.

The CDR3 coding sequence is TGTGCCAGCAGCTTAGCAGAGGGCATTGGTGAGCAGTTCTTC. Its protein is CASSLAEGIGEQFF. The V gene is TRBV7-9, the J gene TRBJ2-1; the D gene is possibly TRBD2 (5 bases). CDR1 and CDR2 (germline): SEHNR, FQNEAQ (reference sequence). Deletions cut 0 bases from V and 9 bases from J, with 12 bases between. This CDR3 spans 14 amino acids.

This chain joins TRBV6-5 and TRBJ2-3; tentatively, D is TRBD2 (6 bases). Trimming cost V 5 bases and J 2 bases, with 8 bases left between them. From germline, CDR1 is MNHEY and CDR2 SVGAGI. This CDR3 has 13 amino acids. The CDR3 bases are TGTGCCAGCAGTCGGGGGTTCACAGATACGCAGTATTTT. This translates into CASSRGFTDTQYF.

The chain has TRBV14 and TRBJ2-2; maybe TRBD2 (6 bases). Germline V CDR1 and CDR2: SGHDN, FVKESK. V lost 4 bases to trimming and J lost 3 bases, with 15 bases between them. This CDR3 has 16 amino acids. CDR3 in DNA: TGTGCCAGCAGCCGCCGTTCTCCGGGGGACACCGGGGAGCTGTTTTTT. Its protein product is CASSRRSPGDTGELFF.

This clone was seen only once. CDR3 loop: CSVAGRLNEKLFF. CDR3 DNA sequence: TGCAGCGTTGCTGGCAGGCTTAATGAAAAACTGTTTTTT. The chain has TRBV29-1 and TRBJ1-4; D unclear. Deletions cut 4 bases from V and 4 bases from J, with 10 bases between. The CDR3 sequence is 13 residues long. Germline V gene lookup returns CDR1 SQVTM and CDR2 ANQGSEA.

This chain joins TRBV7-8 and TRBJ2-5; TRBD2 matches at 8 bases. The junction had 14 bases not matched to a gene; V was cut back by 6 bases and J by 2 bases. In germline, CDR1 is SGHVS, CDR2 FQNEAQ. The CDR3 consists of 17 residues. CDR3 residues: CASRRRPLAGPQETQYF. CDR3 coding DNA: TGTGCCAGCAGGCGAAGGCCCTTAGCGGGGCCGCAAGAGACCCAGTACTTC.

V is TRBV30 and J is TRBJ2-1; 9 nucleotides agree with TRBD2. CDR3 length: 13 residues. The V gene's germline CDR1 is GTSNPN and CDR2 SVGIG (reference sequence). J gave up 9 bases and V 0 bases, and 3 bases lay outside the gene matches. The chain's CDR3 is CAWSVGLAREQFF. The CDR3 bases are TGTGCCTGGAGTGTAGGACTAGCGCGTGAGCAGTTCTTC.

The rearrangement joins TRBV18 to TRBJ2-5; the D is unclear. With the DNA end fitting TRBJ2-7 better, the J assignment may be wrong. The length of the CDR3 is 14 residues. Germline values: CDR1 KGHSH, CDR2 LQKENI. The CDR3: CASSPSRSSYEQYF. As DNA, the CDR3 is TGTGCCAGTTCCCCATCGCGGAGCTCCTACGAGCAGTACTTC.

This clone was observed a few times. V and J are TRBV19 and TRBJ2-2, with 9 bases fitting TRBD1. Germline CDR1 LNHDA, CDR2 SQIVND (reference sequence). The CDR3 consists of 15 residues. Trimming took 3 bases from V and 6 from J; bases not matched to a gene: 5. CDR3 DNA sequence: TGTGCCAGTAGTATGGACAGGGGAACTTCCGGGGAGCTGTTTTTT. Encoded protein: CASSMDRGTSGELFF.

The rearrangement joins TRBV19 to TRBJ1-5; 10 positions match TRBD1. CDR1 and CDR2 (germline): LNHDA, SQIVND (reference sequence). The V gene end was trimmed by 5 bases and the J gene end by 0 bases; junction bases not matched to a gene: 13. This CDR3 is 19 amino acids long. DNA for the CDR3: TGTGCCAGTAGTCCGATAGGGACAGGGGAATATTATAGCAATCAGCCCCAGCATTTT. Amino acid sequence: CASSPIGTGEYYSNQPQHF.

CDR3 protein: CAWSVGRGVGNEQFF. The CDR3, as DNA: TGTGCCTGGAGTGTAGGCAGGGGGGTCGGGAATGAGCAGTTCTTC. The J gene is TRBJ2-1, the V gene TRBV30; tentative D call: TRBD1 (7 bases). This CDR3 contains 15 residues. Germline V gene data show CDR1 as GTSNPN and CDR2 as SVGIG (reference sequence). The V end was cut by 0 bases, the J end by 7 bases, with 16 bases between.

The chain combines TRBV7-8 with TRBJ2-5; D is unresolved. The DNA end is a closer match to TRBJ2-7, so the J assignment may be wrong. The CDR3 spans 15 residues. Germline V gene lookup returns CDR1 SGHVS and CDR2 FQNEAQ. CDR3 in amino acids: CASSSAPAPYYEQYF. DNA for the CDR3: TGTGCCAGCAGCTCCGCCCCAGCTCCCTACTACGAGCAGTACTTC.

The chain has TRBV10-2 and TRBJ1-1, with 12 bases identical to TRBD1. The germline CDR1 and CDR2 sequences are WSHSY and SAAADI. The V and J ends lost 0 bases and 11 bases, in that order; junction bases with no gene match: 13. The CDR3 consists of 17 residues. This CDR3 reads CASSESGPGTGGASAFF. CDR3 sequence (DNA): TGCGCCAGCAGTGAGTCGGGTCCCGGGACAGGGGGCGCCTCGGCTTTCTTT.

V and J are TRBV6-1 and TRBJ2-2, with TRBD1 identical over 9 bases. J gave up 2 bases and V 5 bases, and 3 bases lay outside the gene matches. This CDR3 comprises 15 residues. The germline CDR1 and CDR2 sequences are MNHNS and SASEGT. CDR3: CASSRDRVNTGELFF. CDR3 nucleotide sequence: TGTGCCAGCAGTCGGGACAGGGTTAACACCGGGGAGCTGTTTTTT.

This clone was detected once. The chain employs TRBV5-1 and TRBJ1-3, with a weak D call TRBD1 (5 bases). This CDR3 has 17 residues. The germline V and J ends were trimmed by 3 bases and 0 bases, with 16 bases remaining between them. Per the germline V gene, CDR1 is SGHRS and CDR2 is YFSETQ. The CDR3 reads CASSWGARVSSGNTIYF. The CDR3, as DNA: TGCGCCAGCAGCTGGGGCGCCAGGGTGAGCTCTGGAAACACCATATATTTT.

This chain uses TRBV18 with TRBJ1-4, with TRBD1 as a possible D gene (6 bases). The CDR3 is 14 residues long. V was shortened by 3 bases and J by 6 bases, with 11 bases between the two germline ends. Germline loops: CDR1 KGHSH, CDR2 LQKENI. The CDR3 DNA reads TGTGCCAGCTCACCGGGGGCGCAGCATGAAAAACTGTTTTTT. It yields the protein CASSPGAQHEKLFF. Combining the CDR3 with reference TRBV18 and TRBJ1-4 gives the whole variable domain NAGVMQNPRHLVRRRGQEARLRCSPMKGHSHVYWYRQLPEEGLKFMVYLQKENIIDESGMPKERFSAEFPKEGPSILRIQQVVRGDSAAYFCASSPGAQHEKLFFGSGTQLSVL.

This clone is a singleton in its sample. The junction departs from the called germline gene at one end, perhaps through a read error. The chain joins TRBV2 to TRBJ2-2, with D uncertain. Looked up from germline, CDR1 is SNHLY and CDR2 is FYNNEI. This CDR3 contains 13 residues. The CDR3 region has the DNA TGTGCCAGCAATGAATTAGTAACCGGGGAGCTGTTTTTT. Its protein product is CASNELVTGELFF.

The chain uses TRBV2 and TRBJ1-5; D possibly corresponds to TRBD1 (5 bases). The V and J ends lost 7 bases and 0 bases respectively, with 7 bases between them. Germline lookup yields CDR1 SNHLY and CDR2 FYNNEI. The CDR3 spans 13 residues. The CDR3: CASIRDSNQPQHF. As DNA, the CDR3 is TGTGCCAGCATCAGGGATAGCAATCAGCCCCAGCATTTT. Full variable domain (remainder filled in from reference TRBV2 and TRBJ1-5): EPEVTQTPSHQVTQMGQEVILRCVPISNHLYFYWYRQILGQKVEFLVSFYNNEISEKSEIFDDQFSVERPDGSNFTLKIRSTKLEDSAMYFCASIRDSNQPQHFGDGTRLSIL.

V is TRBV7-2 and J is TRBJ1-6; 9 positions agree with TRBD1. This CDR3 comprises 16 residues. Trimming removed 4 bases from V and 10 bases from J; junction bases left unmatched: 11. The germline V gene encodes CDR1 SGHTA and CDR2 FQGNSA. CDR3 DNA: TGTGCCAGCAGCTCGTTTGGGGGACAGGGCGGCTCACCCCTCCACTTT. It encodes CASSSFGGQGGSPLHF.

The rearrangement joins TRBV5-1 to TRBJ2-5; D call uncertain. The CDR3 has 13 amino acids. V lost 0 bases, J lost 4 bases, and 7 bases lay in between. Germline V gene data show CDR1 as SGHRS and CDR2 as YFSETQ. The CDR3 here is CASSLGTGETQYF. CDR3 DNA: TGCGCCAGCAGCTTGGGTACGGGAGAGACCCAGTACTTC.

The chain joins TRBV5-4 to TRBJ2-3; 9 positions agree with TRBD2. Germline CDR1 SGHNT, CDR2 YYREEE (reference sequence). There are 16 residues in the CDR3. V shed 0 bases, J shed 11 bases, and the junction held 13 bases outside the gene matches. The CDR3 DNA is TGTGCCAGCAGCTTGGGGCTAGCGGGACCACCCCAGGGGCAGTATTTT. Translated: CASSLGLAGPPQGQYF.

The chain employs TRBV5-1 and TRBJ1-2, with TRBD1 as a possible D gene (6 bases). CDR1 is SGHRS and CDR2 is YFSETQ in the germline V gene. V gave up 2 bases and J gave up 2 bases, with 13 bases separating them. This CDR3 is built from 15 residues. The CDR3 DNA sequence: TGCGCCAGCAGCTTTAGTCAGGGGCTCAACTATGGCTACACCTTC. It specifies CASSFSQGLNYGYTF.

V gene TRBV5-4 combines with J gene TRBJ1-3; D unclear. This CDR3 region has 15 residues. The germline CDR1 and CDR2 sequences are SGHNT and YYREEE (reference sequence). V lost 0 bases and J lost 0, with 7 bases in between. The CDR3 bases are TGTGCCAGCAGCTTGGAAGGAGACTCTGGAAACACCATATATTTT. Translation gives CASSLEGDSGNTIYF.

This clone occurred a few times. The CDR3 DNA reads TGTGCCATCAGTACAGGGTTGGGCGAGCAGTACTTC. Protein product: CAISTGLGEQYF. The chain couples TRBV10-3 to TRBJ2-7; a possible D gene is TRBD1 (6 bases). The CDR3 covers 12 residues. CDR1 is ENHRY, CDR2 SYGVKD, per germline. V shed 5 bases and J shed 6 bases, with 11 bases lying between them.